These 25 T cell receptor beta chains share one sample of origin, sequenced in a study of T cells in Graves' hyperthyroidism and ophthalmopathy. Authors of the study amplified TCR beta CDR3 regions from RNA transcripts. A first-round RT-PCR of the TCR CDR3 used the HTBI primer set. TCRdb analysed the multiplex PCR reads with MiXCR anew, one entry per CDR3 protein. The profile covers nearly 600,000 distinct CDR3 sequences, with roughly 13% appearing a single time and 5.5% to 7.5% taken by the ten largest. The sample taken for sequencing was blood. Every receptor here comes from a young woman with Graves' hyperthyroidism that later progressed to Graves' ophthalmopathy.

J is TRBJ2-7 and V is TRBV20-1, with TRBD2 identical over 9 bases. The CDR3 runs to 14 residues. Germline values: CDR1 DFQATT, CDR2 SNEGSKA (reference sequence). V shed 0 bases and J 7 bases; nucleotides not matched to a gene: 7. The CDR3 is CSARDLAGPGEQYF. For the CDR3, the DNA is TGCAGTGCTAGAGACCTAGCGGGGCCTGGTGAGCAGTACTTC.

This chain links TRBV19 with TRBJ2-3; D is unclear. CDR1 and CDR2 from the germline V gene are LNHDA and SQIVND (reference sequence). The CDR3 spans 13 residues. V lost 5 bases and J lost 2, with 8 bases in between. This CDR3 reads CASSLLPTDTQYF. The CDR3 DNA is TGTGCCAGTAGTCTTCTGCCCACAGATACGCAGTATTTT.

The chain is built from TRBV20-1 and TRBJ2-7; 7 bases line up with TRBD2. After removal of 3 bases from V and 0 bases from J, the junction contained 2 bases not matched to a gene. Germline V gene sequence: CDR1 DFQATT, CDR2 SNEGSKA (reference sequence). The length of the CDR3 is 13 residues. The CDR3 spells CSASSGVSYEQYF. The CDR3 DNA reads as TGCAGTGCTAGCAGCGGGGTCTCCTACGAGCAGTACTTC.

This clonotype has a count of ten or more. The J gene is TRBJ2-4, the V gene TRBV5-1, with D possibly matching TRBD2 (5 bases). Germline V gene sequence: CDR1 SGHRS, CDR2 YFSETQ. Between the trimmed V and J ends, which lost 5 bases and 7 bases, there was a span of 22 bases. This CDR3 spans 16 amino acids. The CDR3 nucleotides read TGCGCCAGCAGGGAAGCGGTCCTGGGCCAAGGGAACATTCAGTACTTC. It is translated as CASREAVLGQGNIQYF.

This clonotype was counted many times. This rearrangement joins TRBV29-1 to TRBJ1-1; D is perhaps TRBD1 (5 bases). The CDR3 has 14 amino acids. Per germline, CDR1 SQVTM and CDR2 ANQGSEA. Trimming cost V 0 bases and J 6 bases, with 14 bases left between them. CDR3 sequence reads: CSVEDLEQGSEAFF. The CDR3 DNA follows: TGCAGCGTTGAAGATCTGGAGCAGGGCTCTGAAGCTTTCTTT.

This clonotype was picked up one time. A single base separates this from a much larger clone, so it may be a read error. The chain joins TRBV11-2 to TRBJ2-2; either TRBD1 or TRBD2 may fit D (5 bases each). Germline V gene sequence: CDR1 SGHAT, CDR2 FQNNGV. The V end lost 6 bases, the J end lost 7 bases, and 24 bases lay between the germline ends. This CDR3 contains 17 residues. CDR3 in DNA: TGTGCCAGCAGGTCCGGGGTGACAGCTCTCAGTGACGGGGAGCTGTTTTTT. This translates into CASRSGVTALSDGELFF.

A note on this clonotype: A junction boundary mismatches the germline segment, possibly from a read error. The rearrangement links TRBV18 to TRBJ1-4; D unresolved. The CDR3 consists of 13 residues. Germline V gene lookup returns CDR1 KGHSH and CDR2 LQKENI. The CDR3 here is CASSPREGEKPFF. The CDR3 coding sequence is TGTGCCAGCTCACCACGAGAGGGTGAAAAACCGTTTTTT.

This clonotype has a count of ten or more. This chain joins TRBV19 and TRBJ2-1, with 8 bases fitting TRBD2. CDR3 length: 15 residues. Germline V CDR1 and CDR2: LNHDA, SQIVND (reference sequence). V was pared by 1 base and J by 8 bases, with 7 bases of the junction left unmatched. The CDR3, as DNA: TGTGCCAGTAGTATAGCGGGAGGGCCTTTGTATGAGCAGTTCTTC. This gives the protein CASSIAGGPLYEQFF. Together with reference TRBV19 and TRBJ2-1, the CDR3 gives the full variable domain: DGGITQSPKYLFRKEGQNVTLSCEQNLNHDAMYWYRQDPGQGLRLIYYSQIVNDFQKGDIAEGYSVSREKKESFPLTVTSAQKNPTAFYLCASSIAGGPLYEQFFGPGTRLTVL.

At least ten counts were recorded for this clonotype. The gene calls are TRBV28 and TRBJ1-6; the D is unclear. The germline V gene has CDR1 MDHEN and CDR2 SYDVKM. With 6 bases removed from V and 5 bases from J, the gap between germline ends came to 11 bases. The CDR3 runs to 14 residues. In DNA, the CDR3 is TGTGCCAGCAGAGGAGGAAATCATAATTCACCCCTCCACTTT. Translated: CASRGGNHNSPLHF.

This clonotype was detected many times. This sequence joins TRBV3-1 and TRBJ2-1, with 11 bases matching TRBD2. After removal of 4 bases from V and 8 bases from J, the junction contained 7 bases not matched to a gene. There are 15 residues in the CDR3. Germline V lookup: CDR1 LGHDT, CDR2 YNNKEL (reference sequence). The CDR3 bases are TGTGCCAGCAGCCCGAATCTAGCGGGAGGTGATGAGCAGTTCTTC. It encodes CASSPNLAGGDEQFF.

This clonotype was seen a handful of times. V usage is TRBV30 and J usage is TRBJ1-2, with D possibly TRBD1 on 5 matching bases. Trimming left V 0 bases short and J 6 bases short, with 14 bases between. This CDR3 has 14 amino acids. Germline V gene sequence: CDR1 GTSNPN, CDR2 SVGIG (reference sequence). The CDR3 loop reads CAWSVLSQGHGYTF. The CDR3 coding sequence is TGTGCCTGGAGTGTTCTTAGTCAGGGTCATGGCTACACCTTC.

This clonotype was seen repeatedly, ten times or more. The rearrangement links TRBV7-2 to TRBJ2-3, with D unresolved. Trimming pared 5 bases from V and 0 bases from J, leaving 9 bases between. The germline V gene has CDR1 SGHTA and CDR2 FQGNSA. The CDR3 covers 14 residues. The CDR3 region is CASSMTTSTDTQYF. The CDR3 coding sequence is TGTGCCAGCAGCATGACCACTAGCACAGATACGCAGTATTTT.

V gene TRBV7-2 combines with J gene TRBJ2-7, with 7 bases that match TRBD1. CDR3 length equals 15 residues. Germline V gives CDR1 SGHTA, CDR2 FQGNSA. The V segment lost 4 bases and the J segment 3 bases; nucleotides outside the gene matches: 9. CDR3 sequence reads: CASSSAGGVNYEQYF. CDR3 nucleotide sequence: TGTGCCAGCAGCTCAGCAGGGGGAGTAAACTACGAGCAGTACTTC.

This clonotype was counted at least ten times. The genes are TRBV5-1 and TRBJ2-3, with D perhaps given as TRBD1 or TRBD2 (5 bases each). V gave up 0 bases and J gave up 4 bases, with 12 bases separating them. The CDR3 extends over 15 amino acids. Germline V lookup: CDR1 SGHRS, CDR2 YFSETQ. CDR3 loop: CASSLDGLGADTQYF. For the CDR3, the DNA is TGCGCCAGCAGCTTGGACGGCTTGGGGGCAGATACGCAGTATTTT.

This clonotype has at least ten counts. The chain joins TRBV6-2 or TRBV6-3 to TRBJ2-3; D is unresolved. The CDR3 totals 12 residues. Trimming cost V 2 bases and J 5 bases, with 5 bases left between them. Germline V gene sequence: CDR1 MNHEY, CDR2 SVGEGT. The CDR3 loop reads CASSYTQDTQYF. Written as DNA, the CDR3 is TGTGCCAGCAGTTACACCCAAGATACGCAGTATTTT.

This clonotype was counted ten times or more. The chain links TRBV30 to TRBJ1-1; D not resolved. Germline CDR1 GTSNPN, CDR2 SVGIG (reference sequence). Between the trimmed V and J ends, which lost 4 bases and 1 base, there was a span of 4 bases. This CDR3 contains 11 residues. CDR3: CAWTKNTEAFF. The CDR3 bases are TGTGCCTGGACCAAGAACACTGAAGCTTTCTTT.

This clonotype came up many times. The chain recombines TRBV10-3 with TRBJ2-7, with 11 bases that match TRBD2. This CDR3 comprises 17 residues. Per germline, CDR1 ENHRY and CDR2 SYGVKD. Trimming at V came to 3 bases and at J to 0 bases, leaving 7 bases not matched to a gene. The CDR3 sequence is CAISEPSGRRSSYEQYF. The DNA for the CDR3 is TGTGCCATCAGTGAACCTAGCGGGAGGCGTAGCTCCTACGAGCAGTACTTC.

This clonotype was seen ten or more times. This chain uses TRBV28 with TRBJ1-6; D not certain. Germline V gene sequence: CDR1 MDHEN, CDR2 SYDVKM. V lost 6 bases and J lost 9, with 18 bases in between. The CDR3 is 15 amino acids. DNA for the CDR3: TGTGCCAGCAGCTCGGTACCCTCATATGGTTCACCCCTCCACTTT. It is translated as CASSSVPSYGSPLHF.

The CDR3 nucleotides are TGTGCCAGCAGTTTTTCACCGACAGGGTTAAACTATGGCTACACCTTC. This translates into CASSFSPTGLNYGYTF. This chain connects TRBV6-5 to TRBJ1-2; TRBD1 matches 7 bases. Per the germline V gene, CDR1 is MNHEY and CDR2 is SVGAGI. After removal of 4 bases from V and 2 bases from J, the junction contained 10 bases not matched to a gene. This CDR3 has 16 residues.

This clonotype was seen at least ten times. The rearrangement links TRBV20-1 to TRBJ1-2; 9 positions match TRBD1. V dropped 3 bases and J dropped 5; count of bases not matched to a gene: 13. Germline V gene data show CDR1 as DFQATT and CDR2 as SNEGSKA (reference sequence). The CDR3 extends over 16 amino acids. For the CDR3, the DNA is TGCAGTGCTAGGCACTCGGGACAGGGCCCAACTTATGGCTACACCTTC. Protein: CSARHSGQGPTYGYTF.

This clonotype came up a few times. The chain combines TRBV11-2 with TRBJ2-1, with D possibly matching TRBD2 (5 bases). Germline-derived CDR1 and CDR2 are SGHAT and FQNNGV. The CDR3 loop spans 14 amino acids. Trimming took 7 bases from V and 5 from J, leaving 15 bases between them. The CDR3 spells CASTDGSPDNEQFF. CDR3 nucleotides: TGTGCCAGCACCGATGGGAGTCCCGACAATGAGCAGTTCTTC.

The chain links TRBV9 to TRBJ2-7, with TRBD1 identical over 7 bases. With 0 bases clipped from V and 4 bases from J, the junction kept 7 bases outside the gene matches. Germline-derived CDR1 and CDR2 are SGDLS and YYNGEE. The CDR3 spans 15 residues. The CDR3 region is CASSVGMSGGYEQYF. CDR3 coding DNA: TGTGCCAGCAGCGTAGGGATGTCAGGGGGATACGAGCAGTACTTC.

This clonotype was picked up many times. The CDR3, as DNA: TGTGCCATCAGTGACCTGGGAAGGAACACTGAAGCTTTCTTT. Amino acids: CAISDLGRNTEAFF. The chain combines TRBV10-3 with TRBJ1-1; D gene unclear. The CDR3 loop spans 14 amino acids. The germline gives CDR1 ENHRY, CDR2 SYGVKD. Trimming pared 3 bases from V and 1 base from J, leaving 9 bases between.

This clonotype has more than one count but fewer than ten. The CDR3 DNA sequence: TGTGCCATCAGTCCTGACGGAGCAAAACTGTTTTTT. Its protein product is CAISPDGAKLFF. The rearrangement links TRBV10-3 to TRBJ1-4; D uncertain. CDR1 and CDR2 (germline): ENHRY, SYGVKD. The CDR3 is 12 residues long. Trimming removed 5 bases at V and 10 bases at J, with 11 bases between.

This clonotype was counted at least ten times. The chain links TRBV28 to TRBJ2-3; the match to TRBD2 covers 14 bases. Germline V gene lookup returns CDR1 MDHEN and CDR2 SYDVKM. The CDR3 length is 15 residues. The V and J ends lost 11 bases and 1 base, in that order; junction bases with no gene match: 5. The CDR3 nucleotides read TGTGCCGGTGCGGGACTAGCGGGAGGCACAGATACGCAGTATTTT. This codes for CAGAGLAGGTDTQYF.